Here is one T cell receptor beta chain with its context. Its antigen is still unknown. This specimen belongs to a study of T cell responses to AZD1222 COVID-19 vaccine. Study outcomes and limitations: A mostly white British donor set with more females was recruited, and clonal diversity was possibly underestimated.

Assay used: immunoSEQ multiplex PCR; TCRdb lists only in-frame clones, some missing. The sample yields about 110,000 clones, approximately 89% seen once. This TCR derives from an adult in good health. Source: peripheral blood, taken on day 0 of MenACWY control vaccination.

The CDR3 loop reads CATSDGLRDRGQPQHF. The CDR3 DNA follows: TGTGCCACCAGTGATGGGCTTCGGGACAGGGGCCAGCCCCAGCATTTT. The V call is TRBV24-1, the J call TRBJ1-5, with 10 bases aligning to TRBD1. The germline gives CDR1 KGHDR, CDR2 SFDVKD. V lost 3 bases, J lost 7 bases, and 8 bases stayed unmatched. The CDR3 is made up of 16 amino acids.